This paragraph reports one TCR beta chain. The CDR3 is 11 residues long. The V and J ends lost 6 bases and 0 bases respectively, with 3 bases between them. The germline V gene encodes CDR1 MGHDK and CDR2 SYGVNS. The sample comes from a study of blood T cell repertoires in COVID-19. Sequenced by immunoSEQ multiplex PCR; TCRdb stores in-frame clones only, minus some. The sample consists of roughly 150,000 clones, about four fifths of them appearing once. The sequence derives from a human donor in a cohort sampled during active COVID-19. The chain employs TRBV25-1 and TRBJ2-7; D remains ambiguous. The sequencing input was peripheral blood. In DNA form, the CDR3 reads TGTGCCAGCAGCCTCTCCTACGAGCAGTACTTC. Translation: CASSLSYEQYF.